The clone carrying this T cell receptor (beta chain) was counted between two and nine times. Its antigen remains unknown. The CDR3 covers 16 residues. Per germline, CDR1 LNHNV and CDR2 YYDKDF (reference sequence). PCR was performed a second time for roughly 7 to 11 cycles using a sample-barcoded 5' primer and a J-beta primer mix. MiXCR, run by TCRdb on the 5' RACE reads, gives a single entry per CDR3 protein. The table lists hundreds of thousands of distinct CDR3 sequences, around 25% of them singletons. These data come from a study of blood T cells in healthy people across ages. Regarding the study as a whole: Older age went with lower TCR beta diversity per million T cells, in a roughly linear way.

These data are also associated with another study on T cells of mothers and their children. As that report states: Over 9.5 million reads per mother and around 3 million per child were obtained. Compared with unrelated pairs, related mother-child pairs had slightly higher, non-significant overlap.

What was sequenced was blood. The rearrangement links TRBV15 to TRBJ2-5; 10 nucleotides align to TRBD1. The J call may be faulty, since TRBJ2-7 better matches the DNA end. This TCR was sampled from a boy between 10 and 17 years old in good health. In nucleotides, the CDR3 is TGTGCCACCAGCAGAGGCTGGGACAGGGGTGGCTACGAGCAGTACTTC. Protein product: CATSRGWDRGGYEQYF.